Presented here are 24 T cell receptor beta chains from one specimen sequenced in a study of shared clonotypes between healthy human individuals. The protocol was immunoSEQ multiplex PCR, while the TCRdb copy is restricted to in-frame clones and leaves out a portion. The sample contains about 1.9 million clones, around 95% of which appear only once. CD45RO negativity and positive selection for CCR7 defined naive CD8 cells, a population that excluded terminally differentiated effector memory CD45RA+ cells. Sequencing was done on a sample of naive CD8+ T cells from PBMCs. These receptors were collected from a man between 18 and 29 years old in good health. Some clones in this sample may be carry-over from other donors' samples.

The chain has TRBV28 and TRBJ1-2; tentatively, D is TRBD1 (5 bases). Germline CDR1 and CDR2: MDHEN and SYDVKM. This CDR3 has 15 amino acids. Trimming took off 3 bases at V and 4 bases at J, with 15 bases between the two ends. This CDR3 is CASSLVGAAGYGYTF. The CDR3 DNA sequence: TGTGCCAGCAGTTTGGTAGGGGCGGCTGGCTATGGCTACACCTTC.

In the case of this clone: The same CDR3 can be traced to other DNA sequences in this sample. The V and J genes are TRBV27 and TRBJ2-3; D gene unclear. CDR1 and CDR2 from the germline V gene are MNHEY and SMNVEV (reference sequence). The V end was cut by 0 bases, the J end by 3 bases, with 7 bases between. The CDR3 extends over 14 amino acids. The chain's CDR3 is CASSLSRSTDTQYF. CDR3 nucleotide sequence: TGTGCCAGCAGTTTATCGCGATCAACAGATACGCAGTATTTT.

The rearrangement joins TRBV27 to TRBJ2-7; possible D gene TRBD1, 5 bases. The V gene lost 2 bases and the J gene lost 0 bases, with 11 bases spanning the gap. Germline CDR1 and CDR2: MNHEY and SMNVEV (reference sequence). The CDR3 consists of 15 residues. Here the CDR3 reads CASSLIPDNSYEQYF. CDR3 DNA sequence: TGTGCCAGCAGTTTAATTCCGGACAACTCCTACGAGCAGTACTTC.

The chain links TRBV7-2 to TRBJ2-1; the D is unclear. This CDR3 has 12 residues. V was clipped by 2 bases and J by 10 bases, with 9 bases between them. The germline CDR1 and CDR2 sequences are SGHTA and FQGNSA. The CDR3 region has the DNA TGTGCCAGCAGCTTACCTCGGTTGGAGCAGTTCTTC. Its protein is CASSLPRLEQFF.

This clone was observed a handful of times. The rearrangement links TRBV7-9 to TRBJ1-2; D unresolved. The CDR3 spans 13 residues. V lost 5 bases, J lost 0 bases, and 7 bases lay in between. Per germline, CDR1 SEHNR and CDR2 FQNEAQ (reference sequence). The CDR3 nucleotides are TGTGCCAGCAGCCTCCAGGCTAACTATGGCTACACCTTC. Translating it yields CASSLQANYGYTF.

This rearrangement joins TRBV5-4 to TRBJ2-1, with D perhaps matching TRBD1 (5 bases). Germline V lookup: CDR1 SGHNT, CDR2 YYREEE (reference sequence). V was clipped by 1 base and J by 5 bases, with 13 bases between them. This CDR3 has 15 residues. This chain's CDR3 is CASSLRRETHNEQFF. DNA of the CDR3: TGTGCCAGCAGCTTGCGCAGGGAAACCCACAATGAGCAGTTCTTC.

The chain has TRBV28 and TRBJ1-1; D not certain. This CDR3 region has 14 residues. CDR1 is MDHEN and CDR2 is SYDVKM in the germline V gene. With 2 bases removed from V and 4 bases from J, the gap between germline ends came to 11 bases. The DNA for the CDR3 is TGTGCCAGCAGTTTACAGCCACCGGCCACTGAAGCTTTCTTT. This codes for CASSLQPPATEAFF.

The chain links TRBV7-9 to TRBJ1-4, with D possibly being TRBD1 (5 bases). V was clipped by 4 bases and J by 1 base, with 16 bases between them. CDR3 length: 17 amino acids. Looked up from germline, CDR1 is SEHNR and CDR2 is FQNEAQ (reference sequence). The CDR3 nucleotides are TGTGCCAGCAGCTCGATAGGAGGGGATCTAACTAATGAAAAACTGTTTTTT. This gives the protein CASSSIGGDLTNEKLFF.

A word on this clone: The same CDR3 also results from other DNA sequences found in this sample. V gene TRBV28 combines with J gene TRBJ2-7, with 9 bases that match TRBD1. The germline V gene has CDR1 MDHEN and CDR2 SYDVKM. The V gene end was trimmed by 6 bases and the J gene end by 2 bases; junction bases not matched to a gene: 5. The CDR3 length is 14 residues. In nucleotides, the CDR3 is TGTGCCAGCAGCCCGGGACAGGGACCCTACGAGCAGTACTTC. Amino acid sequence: CASSPGQGPYEQYF.

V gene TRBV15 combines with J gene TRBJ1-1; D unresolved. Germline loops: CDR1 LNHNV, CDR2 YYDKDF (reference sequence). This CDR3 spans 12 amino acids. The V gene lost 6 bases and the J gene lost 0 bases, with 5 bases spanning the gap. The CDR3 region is CATRFLNTEAFF. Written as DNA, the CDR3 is TGTGCCACCAGATTCCTGAACACTGAAGCTTTCTTT. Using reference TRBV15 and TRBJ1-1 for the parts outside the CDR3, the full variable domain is DAMVIQNPRYQVTQFGKPVTLSCSQTLNHNVMYWYQQKSSQAPKLLFHYYDKDFNNEADTPDNFQSRRPNTSFCFLDIRSPGLGDTAMYLCATRFLNTEAFFGQGTRLTVV.

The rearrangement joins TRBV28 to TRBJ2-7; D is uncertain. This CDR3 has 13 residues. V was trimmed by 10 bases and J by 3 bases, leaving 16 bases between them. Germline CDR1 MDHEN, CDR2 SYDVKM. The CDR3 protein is CATKPGSVYEQYF. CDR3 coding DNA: TGTGCCACCAAACCCGGGTCCGTCTACGAGCAGTACTTC.

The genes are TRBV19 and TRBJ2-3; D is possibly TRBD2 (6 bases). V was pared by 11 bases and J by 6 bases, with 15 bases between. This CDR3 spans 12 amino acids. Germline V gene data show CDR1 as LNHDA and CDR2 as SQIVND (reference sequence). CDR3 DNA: TGTGCCTCAACGGGAGAACCTGATACGCAGTATTTT. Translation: CASTGEPDTQYF.

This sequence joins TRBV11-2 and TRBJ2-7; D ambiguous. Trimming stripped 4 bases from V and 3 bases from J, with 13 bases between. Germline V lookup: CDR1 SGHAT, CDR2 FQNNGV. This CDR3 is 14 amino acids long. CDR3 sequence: CASSSAGLLYEQYF. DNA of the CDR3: TGTGCCAGCAGCTCGGCCGGGCTTCTCTACGAGCAGTACTTC. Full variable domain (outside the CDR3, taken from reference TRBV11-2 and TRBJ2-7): EAGVAQSPRYKIIEKRQSVAFWCNPISGHATLYWYQQILGQGPKLLIQFQNNGVVDDSQLPKDRFSAERLKGVDSTLKIQPAKLEDSAVYLCASSSAGLLYEQYFGPGTRLTVT.

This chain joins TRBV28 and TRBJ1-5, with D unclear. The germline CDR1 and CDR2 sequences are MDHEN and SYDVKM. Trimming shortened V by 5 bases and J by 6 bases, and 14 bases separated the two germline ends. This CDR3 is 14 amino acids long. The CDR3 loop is CASSPRAASQPQHF. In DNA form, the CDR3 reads TGTGCCAGCAGTCCACGGGCGGCCAGTCAGCCCCAGCATTTT.

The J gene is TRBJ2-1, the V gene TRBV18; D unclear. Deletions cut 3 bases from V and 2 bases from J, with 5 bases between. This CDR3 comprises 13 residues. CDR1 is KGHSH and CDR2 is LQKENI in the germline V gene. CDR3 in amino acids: CASSPAPYNEQFF. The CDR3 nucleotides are TGTGCCAGCTCACCGGCTCCCTACAATGAGCAGTTCTTC.

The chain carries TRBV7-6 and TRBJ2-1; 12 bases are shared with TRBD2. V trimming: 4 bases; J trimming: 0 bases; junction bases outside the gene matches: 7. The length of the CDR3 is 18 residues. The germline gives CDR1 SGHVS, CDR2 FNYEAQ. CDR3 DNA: TGTGCCAGCAGCTCCGAATCTAGCGGGAGGGGCTCCTACAATGAGCAGTTCTTC. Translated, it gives CASSSESSGRGSYNEQFF.

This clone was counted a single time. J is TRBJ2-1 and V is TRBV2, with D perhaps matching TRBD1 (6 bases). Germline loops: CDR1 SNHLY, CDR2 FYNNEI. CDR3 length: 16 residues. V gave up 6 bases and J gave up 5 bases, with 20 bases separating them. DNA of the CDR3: TGTGCCAGCAGGGAAAAAACAGGGATAGTCGACAATGAGCAGTTCTTC. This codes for CASREKTGIVDNEQFF. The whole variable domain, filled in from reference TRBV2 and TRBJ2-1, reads EPEVTQTPSHQVTQMGQEVILRCVPISNHLYFYWYRQILGQKVEFLVSFYNNEISEKSEIFDDQFSVERPDGSNFTLKIRSTKLEDSAMYFCASREKTGIVDNEQFFGPGTRLTVL.

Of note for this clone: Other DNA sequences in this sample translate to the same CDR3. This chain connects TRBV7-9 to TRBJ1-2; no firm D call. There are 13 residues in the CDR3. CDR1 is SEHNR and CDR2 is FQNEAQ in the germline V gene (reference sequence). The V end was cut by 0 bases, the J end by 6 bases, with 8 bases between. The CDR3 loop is CASSLALGNGYTF. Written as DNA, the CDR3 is TGTGCCAGCAGCTTAGCGCTAGGGAATGGCTACACCTTC. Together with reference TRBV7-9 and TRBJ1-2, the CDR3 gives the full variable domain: DTGVSQNPRHKITKRGQNVTFRCDPISEHNRLYWYRQTLGQGPEFLTYFQNEAQLEKSRLLSDRFSAERPKGSFSTLEIQRTEQGDSAMYLCASSLALGNGYTFGSGTRLTVV.

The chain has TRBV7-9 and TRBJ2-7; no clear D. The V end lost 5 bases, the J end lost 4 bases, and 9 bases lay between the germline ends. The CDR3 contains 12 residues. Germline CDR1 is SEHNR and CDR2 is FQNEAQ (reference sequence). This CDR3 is CASSLLKYEQYF. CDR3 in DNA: TGTGCCAGCAGCCTTCTCAAGTACGAGCAGTACTTC. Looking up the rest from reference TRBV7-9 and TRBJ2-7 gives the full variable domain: DTGVSQNPRHKITKRGQNVTFRCDPISEHNRLYWYRQTLGQGPEFLTYFQNEAQLEKSRLLSDRFSAERPKGSFSTLEIQRTEQGDSAMYLCASSLLKYEQYFGPGTRLTVT.

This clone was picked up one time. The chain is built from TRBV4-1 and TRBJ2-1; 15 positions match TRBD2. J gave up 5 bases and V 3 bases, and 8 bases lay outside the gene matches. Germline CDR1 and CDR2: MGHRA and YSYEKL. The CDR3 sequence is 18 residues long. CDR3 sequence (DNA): TGCGCCAGCAGCCAGTCAATCGGACTAGCGGGAGGGAACAATGAGCAGTTCTTC. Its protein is CASSQSIGLAGGNNEQFF.

In DNA form, the CDR3 reads TGCGCCAGCAGTCCCCTGGGAAGTTCGGGCGGGGAGCTGTTTTTT. This codes for CASSPLGSSGGELFF. The V and J genes are TRBV23-1 and TRBJ2-2, with D unresolved. TRBV23-1 is an open reading frame whose function is uncertain. Trimming left V 4 bases short and J 7 bases short, with 16 bases between. The CDR3 covers 15 residues.

CDR3 protein: CASSLAGGPAGELFF. In DNA, the CDR3 is TGTGCCAGCAGCCTAGCGGGAGGGCCAGCCGGGGAGCTGTTTTTT. The chain employs TRBV6-6 and TRBJ2-2, with 12 bases lining up with TRBD2. CDR1 MNHNY and CDR2 SVGAGI come from the germline V gene (reference sequence). V dropped 6 bases and J dropped 6; count of bases not matched to a gene: 5. This CDR3 has 15 residues.

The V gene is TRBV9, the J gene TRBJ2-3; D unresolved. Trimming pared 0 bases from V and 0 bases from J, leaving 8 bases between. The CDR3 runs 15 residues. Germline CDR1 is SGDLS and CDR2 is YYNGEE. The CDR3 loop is CASSVVGDSTDTQYF. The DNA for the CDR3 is TGTGCCAGCAGCGTAGTTGGCGATAGCACAGATACGCAGTATTTT.

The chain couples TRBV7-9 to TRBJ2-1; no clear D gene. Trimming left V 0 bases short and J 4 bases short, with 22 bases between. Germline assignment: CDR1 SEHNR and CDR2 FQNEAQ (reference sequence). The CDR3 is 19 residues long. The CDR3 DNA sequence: TGTGCCAGCAGCTTAGCGGAGACCCAAACCCGAATGGAGTACAATGAGCAGTTCTTC. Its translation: CASSLAETQTRMEYNEQFF.